The source of this T cell receptor (beta chain) is a study of glioma-infiltrating T cells after dendritic cell vaccination. Study-level information: Patients received autologous tumor lysate-pulsed dendritic cell vaccination between about 2002 and 2012. Three intradermal dendritic cell vaccine injections were given every two weeks. Study observations and caveats: Higher pretreatment TIL content predicted longer progression-free time and survival.

The time point is: after dendritic cell vaccination, including at tumor progression/relapse. J was trimmed by 9 bases and V by 2 bases; bases with no gene match: 8. The CDR3 has 16 amino acids. Germline assignment: CDR1 SGHNT and CDR2 YENEEA. Using immunoSEQ multiplex PCR, the repertoire was profiled, and TCRdb retains in-frame clones only, with some absent. The sample holds around 78,000 clones, roughly 91% seen once. This clone was observed a few times. No antigen is known for it. The chain has TRBV11-3 and TRBJ2-2; 11 bases line up with TRBD1. This TCR derives from a human donor with glioblastoma. The material sequenced was blood, taken after dendritic cell vaccination. The chain's CDR3 is CASSLRTGGRVRELFF. CDR3 bases: TGTGCCAGCAGCTTACGGACAGGGGGCCGAGTGAGGGAGCTGTTTTTT. The full variable domain, completed using reference TRBV11-3 and TRBJ2-2, is EAGVVQSPRYKIIEKKQPVAFWCNPISGHNTLYWYLQNLGQGPELLIRYENEEAVDDSQLPKDRFSAERLKGVDSTLKIQPAELGDSAVYLCASSLRTGGRVRELFFGEGSRLTVL.